This TCR beta chain derives from a study of a mutant IDH1 vaccine in newly diagnosed glioma. Study as a whole: The study started vaccination 4-6 weeks after radiotherapy alone, or with temozolomide cycles.

Clones were sequenced by immunoSEQ multiplex PCR, and TCRdb holds only the in-frame ones, with some missing. The sample records about 37,000 clones, about 80% being singletons. Germline lookup yields CDR1 SQVTM and CDR2 ANQGSEA. The V end was cut by 6 bases, the J end by 5 bases, with 16 bases between. This CDR3 contains 13 residues. Time point reported: week 5, during vaccination. Vaccine doses each comprised 300 ug of mutant IDH1 20-mer peptide, with topical imiquimod. As to this clone: Its antigen is undetermined.

The input for sequencing was PBMCs, taken from a glioma patient whose treatment included an IDH1 peptide vaccine. This chain uses TRBV29-1 with TRBJ1-1; D unclear. The receptor was derived from a man aged 30-40 years with glioma. The CDR3 loop is CSVVAPVGTEAFF. Here the CDR3 DNA reads TGCAGCGTCGTTGCCCCCGTAGGGACTGAAGCTTTCTTT.